The subject of this entry is one TCR beta chain. This specimen comes from a study of blood T cell repertoires in COVID-19. Study as a whole: PBMCs, B-cell-depleted T cells, or T cells were the source of the cDNA or gDNA that made up the material.

The data were produced by immunoSEQ multiplex PCR, yet TCRdb's version contains in-frame clones alone and is incomplete. The sample has about 140,000 clones, 60% to 80% seen once. Input material: PBMCs or T cells enriched from blood (not recorded which). The TCR originated in a woman between 50 and 59 years old who had recovered from COVID-19.

The CDR3 region has the DNA TGCGCCAGCAGTCCGGACAGCAATAGCAATCAGCCCCAGCATTTT. This sequence encodes CASSPDSNSNQPQHF. This sequence joins TRBV5-1 and TRBJ1-5; TRBD1 is a possible D gene (6 bases). The CDR3 consists of 15 residues. Trimming removed 5 bases at V and 0 bases at J, with 12 bases between. Germline V lookup: CDR1 SGHRS, CDR2 YFSETQ.